Given below is one T cell receptor beta chain in context. The antigen remains unidentified. This specimen belongs to a study of breast tumors, draining lymph nodes, adjacent tissues. General study findings and limits: Findings are consistent with lymph node origin and intratumoral expansion of most tumor T cells. Tumor repertoires ranked between lymph nodes and nontumor tissue in diversity, with V and J gene preferences.

V was cut by 2 bases and J by 0 bases, with 1 base left in between. Per germline, CDR1 MRHNA and CDR2 SNTAGT. CDR3 size: 13 residues. TCRdb redid the calling of the multiplex PCR reads with MiXCR, one entry per CDR3 protein. The sample lists 25,000 or so distinct CDR3 sequences, around 68% occurring once. The specimen sequenced was tumor-adjacent breast tissue. The TCR originated in a female donor with breast cancer. Some clones in this sample may be carry-over from other donors' samples. The genes are TRBV6-4 and TRBJ2-2; D not resolved. The CDR3 DNA sequence: TGTGCCAGCAGTGACACGAACACCGGGGAGCTGTTTTTT. As protein: CASSDTNTGELFF.